Each of the 14 T cell receptor beta chains below was sequenced from the same sample in a study of CD4 T cells in relation to SARS-CoV-2 and coronaviruses. Repertoires were generated with immunoSEQ multiplex PCR, while TCRdb's copy carries only in-frame clones and drops some. This sample yields some 46,000 clones, of which over 70% are seen a single time; 1.4% to 1.5% belongs to the top ten. Antigen specificity for these receptors is unknown. The material sequenced was naive CD4+ T cells from PBMCs, cultured in vitro. Subset in this sample: naive CD4+ T cells isolated by negative enrichment. These receptors all come from an adult with COVID-19.

The V gene is TRBV7-3, the J gene TRBJ2-5; D possibly corresponds to TRBD1 (6 bases). V lost 5 bases to trimming and J lost 4 bases, with 17 bases between them. Germline CDR1 reads SGHTA; CDR2 reads FQGTGA. The CDR3 covers 15 residues. In nucleotides, the CDR3 is TGTGCCAGCAGCGTACAGGGTATTGTTGGAGAGACCCAGTACTTC. This encodes CASSVQGIVGETQYF. The whole variable domain, remainder taken from reference TRBV7-3 and TRBJ2-5, is GAGVSQTPSNKVTEKGKYVELRCDPISGHTALYWYRQSLGQGPEFLIYFQGTGAADDSGLPNDRFFAVRPEGSVSTLKIQRTERGDSAVYLCASSVQGIVGETQYFGPGTRLLVL.

The J gene is TRBJ2-2, the V gene TRBV28; the D call may be TRBD1 or TRBD2 (5 bases each). CDR3 size: 16 residues. Germline V CDR1 and CDR2: MDHEN, SYDVKM. Trimming removed 5 bases at V and 2 bases at J, with 15 bases between. Here the CDR3 DNA reads TGTGCCAGCAGTCCCGCCCACGGGGCCAACACCGGGGAGCTGTTTTTT. Protein sequence: CASSPAHGANTGELFF. Complete variable domain (other parts from reference TRBV28 and TRBJ2-2): DVKVTQSSRYLVKRTGEKVFLECVQDMDHENMFWYRQDPGLGLRLIYFSYDVKMKEKGDIPEGYSVSREKKERFSLILESASTNQTSMYLCASSPAHGANTGELFFGEGSRLTVL.

The V call is TRBV10-2, the J call TRBJ2-1; TRBD2 aligns across 9 bases. The CDR3 loop spans 15 amino acids. Germline lookup yields CDR1 WSHSY and CDR2 SAAADI. V lost 6 bases, J lost 0 bases, and 3 bases stayed unmatched. The CDR3 reads CASSGTSLSYNEQFF. As DNA, the CDR3 is TGCGCCAGCAGCGGGACTAGCCTCTCCTACAATGAGCAGTTCTTC.

This clone was recorded a few times. This chain uses TRBV5-1 with TRBJ2-1, with 12 bases identical to TRBD2. CDR3 length: 19 residues. Unmatched junction bases numbered 14, after V lost 3 bases and J lost 4 bases. Germline V lookup: CDR1 SGHRS, CDR2 YFSETQ. The DNA of the CDR3 is TGCGCCAGCAGCTCCGAACGTCCGACTAGCGGGAGTAGGTACAATGAGCAGTTCTTC. Protein: CASSSERPTSGSRYNEQFF.

The chain combines TRBV7-9 with TRBJ2-2; 8 positions agree with TRBD2. Germline CDR1 is SEHNR and CDR2 is FQNEAQ (reference sequence). The CDR3 covers 13 residues. The J segment lost 6 bases and the V segment lost 3 bases, leaving 0 bases of the junction unmatched. CDR3 in amino acids: CASSLGLAGELFF. The CDR3 region has the DNA TGTGCCAGCAGCTTGGGACTAGCCGGGGAGCTGTTTTTT.

The chain has TRBV7-2 and TRBJ1-4, with D possibly TRBD1 on 5 matching bases. With 5 bases removed from V and 8 bases from J, the gap between germline ends came to 15 bases. CDR3 length: 14 residues. In germline, CDR1 is SGHTA, CDR2 FQGNSA. CDR3 residues: CASSPQGGDEKLFF. Here the CDR3 DNA reads TGTGCCAGCAGCCCCCAGGGAGGGGACGAAAAACTGTTTTTT.

This clone was detected only once. This CDR3 reads CASSQAGIYSYNEQFF. Here the CDR3 DNA reads TGCGCCAGCAGCCAAGCTGGTATATACTCCTACAATGAGCAGTTCTTC. The rearrangement uses TRBV4-1 and TRBJ2-1, with D unresolved. Trimming pared 1 base from V and 0 bases from J, leaving 10 bases between. The CDR3 totals 16 residues. The germline gives CDR1 MGHRA, CDR2 YSYEKL.

The chain has TRBV20-1 and TRBJ1-6, with D possibly being TRBD1 (5 bases). Per germline, CDR1 DFQATT and CDR2 SNEGSKA (reference sequence). Deletions cut 3 bases from V and 9 bases from J, with 15 bases between. This CDR3 spans 14 amino acids. CDR3 sequence: CSASTSGLGSPLHF. Written as DNA, the CDR3 is TGCAGTGCTAGTACCTCAGGGTTAGGTTCACCCCTCCACTTT.

V gene TRBV13 combines with J gene TRBJ2-2; the D call may be TRBD1 or TRBD2 (5 bases each). Germline lookup yields CDR1 PRHDT and CDR2 FYEKMQ (reference sequence). V lost 7 bases to trimming and J lost 7 bases, with 10 bases between them. The CDR3 loop spans 12 amino acids. The CDR3 region has the DNA TGTGCCAGCACCTGGGGGATCGGGGAGCTGTTTTTT. This codes for CASTWGIGELFF. Full variable domain (remainder filled in from reference TRBV13 and TRBJ2-2): AAGVIQSPRHLIKEKRETATLKCYPIPRHDTVYWYQQGPGQDPQFLISFYEKMQSDKGSIPDRFSAQQFSDYHSELNMSSLELGDSALYFCASTWGIGELFFGEGSRLTVL.

The chain uses TRBV19 and TRBJ2-1; the match to TRBD2 covers 9 bases. This CDR3 spans 16 amino acids. Germline CDR1 reads LNHDA; CDR2 reads SQIVND (reference sequence). J gave up 9 bases and V 3 bases, and 12 bases lay outside the gene matches. The chain's CDR3 is CASSISRVAGVVEQFF. For the CDR3, the DNA is TGTGCCAGTAGTATCTCCCGAGTAGCGGGAGTGGTTGAGCAGTTCTTC.

The chain has TRBV4-2 and TRBJ2-7; a weak D match, TRBD2 (6 bases). V shed 2 bases and J shed 2 bases, with 7 bases lying between them. This CDR3 is built from 13 residues. The germline V gene has CDR1 LGHNA and CDR2 YNFKEQ. CDR3 nucleotide sequence: TGTGCCAGCAGCCAAAGGAGGGCCTACGAGCAGTACTTC. Translation gives CASSQRRAYEQYF.

The V and J genes are TRBV5-1 and TRBJ2-5, with 8 bases matching TRBD2. This CDR3 has 15 residues. Germline V gene sequence: CDR1 SGHRS, CDR2 YFSETQ. The J segment lost 5 bases and the V segment lost 0 bases, leaving 6 bases of the junction unmatched. CDR3 protein: CASSLVAGGGETQYF. The CDR3 coding sequence is TGCGCCAGCAGCTTGGTCGCGGGAGGCGGGGAGACCCAGTACTTC.

This clone is a singleton in its sample. This chain connects TRBV9 to TRBJ2-7; 16 bases are a match to TRBD2. The germline CDR1 and CDR2 sequences are SGDLS and YYNGEE. The trim removed 4 bases at V and 4 bases at J, leaving 14 bases unmatched. The CDR3 is made up of 19 amino acids. The chain's CDR3 is CASSPGTSGRALLPYEQYF. CDR3 DNA sequence: TGTGCCAGCAGCCCCGGGACTAGCGGGAGGGCCCTCCTACCTTACGAGCAGTACTTC.

The V and J genes are TRBV7-3 and TRBJ2-1, with 7 bases that match TRBD2. Germline assignment: CDR1 SGHTA and CDR2 FQGTGA. The CDR3 is 14 residues long. Germline trimming cut 1 base from V and 7 bases from J; bases unmatched to any gene: 4. CDR3 bases: TGTGCCAGCAGCTTAATTGCGGGAGAAAATGAGCAGTTCTTC. Translation: CASSLIAGENEQFF.